What follows is one T cell receptor beta chain and its context. This sample stems from a study of blood T cell repertoires in COVID-19. The CDR3 has 14 amino acids. Trimming stripped 8 bases from V and 6 bases from J, with 20 bases between. The germline CDR1 and CDR2 sequences are ENHRY and SYGVKD. Authors' processing steps: Scientists estimated how many nucleated cells there were by amplifying reference gene primers. The data were produced by immunoSEQ multiplex PCR, yet TCRdb's version contains in-frame clones alone and is incomplete. V and J calls and clone size are copied from that table; D and trimming were computed from the DNA. The table shows about 200,000 clones, with approximately 91% occurring only once.

The chain employs TRBV10-3 and TRBJ2-7; D might be TRBD2 (7 bases). Sequencing was performed on peripheral blood. This receptor was obtained from a young man with active or convalescent COVID-19. The CDR3 bases are TGTGCCATCCGGGGGGCAGTTTCTTTGTCCGAGCAGTACTTC. Its translation: CAIRGAVSLSEQYF.